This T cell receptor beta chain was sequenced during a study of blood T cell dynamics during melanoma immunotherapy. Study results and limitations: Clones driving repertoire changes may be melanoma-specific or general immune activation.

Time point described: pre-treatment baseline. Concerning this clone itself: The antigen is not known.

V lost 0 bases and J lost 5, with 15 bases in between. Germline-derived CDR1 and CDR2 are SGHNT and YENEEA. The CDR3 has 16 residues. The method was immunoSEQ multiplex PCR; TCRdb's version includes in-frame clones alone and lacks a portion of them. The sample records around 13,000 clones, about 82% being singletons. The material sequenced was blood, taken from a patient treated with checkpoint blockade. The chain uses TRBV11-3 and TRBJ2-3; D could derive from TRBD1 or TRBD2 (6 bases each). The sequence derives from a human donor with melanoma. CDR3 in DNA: TGTGCCAGCAGCTTAGATGGAGGGACAACGGGAGATACGCAGTATTTT. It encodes CASSLDGGTTGDTQYF.